The 31 T cell receptor beta chains presented below share a single source sample, sequenced in a study of blood T cell repertoires in COVID-19. Data came from immunoSEQ multiplex PCR; TCRdb stores just in-frame clones and leaves some out. The repertoire holds 70,000 to 100,000 clones, roughly 89% seen once, with about 17% in the top ten. The sequenced material came from peripheral blood. Receptors originate from a woman aged 55-69 years with COVID-19, enrolled during active disease.

The CDR3 DNA is TGTGCCAGTAGCCCTCGGACAGGGAATTACCAAGAGACCCAGTACTTC. Translating gives CASSPRTGNYQETQYF. The chain carries TRBV19 and TRBJ2-5, with TRBD1 identical over 8 bases. V was pared by 6 bases and J by 0 bases, with 9 bases of the junction left unmatched. Germline CDR1 LNHDA, CDR2 SQIVND (reference sequence). The CDR3 contains 16 residues.

This chain uses TRBV19 with TRBJ1-1; maybe TRBD1 (6 bases). In germline, CDR1 is LNHDA, CDR2 SQIVND (reference sequence). Between the trimmed V and J ends, which lost 5 bases and 6 bases, there was a span of 10 bases. The CDR3 is 12 residues long. The CDR3 reads CASSPGVSEAFF. DNA for the CDR3: TGTGCCAGTAGTCCAGGGGTCTCTGAAGCTTTCTTT.

The V call is TRBV6-5, the J call TRBJ1-1; no definite D call. The V gene lost 0 bases and the J gene lost 2 bases, with 7 bases spanning the gap. CDR1 is MNHEY and CDR2 is SVGAGI in the germline V gene. The CDR3 sequence is 14 residues long. This CDR3 reads CASSYSSLNTEAFF. The DNA of the CDR3 is TGTGCCAGCAGTTACTCCTCACTAAACACTGAAGCTTTCTTT.

In its sample, this clone was seen a few times. The CDR3 is CASSRQGPLNNEQFF. Here the CDR3 DNA reads TGTGCCAGCAGCCGACAGGGGCCTTTGAACAATGAGCAGTTCTTC. This chain joins TRBV27 and TRBJ2-1; 8 bases agree with TRBD1. Unmatched junction bases numbered 9, after V lost 6 bases and J lost 5 bases. The CDR3 runs 15 residues. CDR1 is MNHEY and CDR2 is SMNVEV in the germline V gene (reference sequence).

The chain uses TRBV6-6 and TRBJ1-2, with 10 nucleotides matching TRBD1. Germline-derived CDR1 and CDR2 are MNHNY and SVGAGI (reference sequence). The CDR3 covers 15 residues. J gave up 6 bases and V 0 bases, and 4 bases lay outside the gene matches. As DNA, the CDR3 is TGTGCCAGCAGTTACTCCGACAGGGGGCGTGATGGCTACACCTTC. Amino acids: CASSYSDRGRDGYTF.

V is TRBV7-2 and J is TRBJ1-2; weak D call: TRBD1 (6 bases). In germline, CDR1 is SGHTA, CDR2 FQGNSA. V was clipped by 7 bases and J by 4 bases, with 16 bases between them. The length of the CDR3 is 14 residues. The CDR3 is CASTRPTGVYGYTF. As DNA, the CDR3 is TGTGCCAGCACCCGACCGACAGGCGTCTATGGCTACACCTTC.

This chain uses TRBV19 with TRBJ1-2; D remains unclear. CDR3 size: 13 residues. Trimming cost V 6 bases and J 4 bases, with 12 bases left between them. Germline values: CDR1 LNHDA, CDR2 SQIVND (reference sequence). The CDR3 loop reads CASSPTFIYGYTF. The CDR3 DNA follows: TGTGCCAGTAGCCCTACCTTCATCTATGGCTACACCTTC. The full variable domain, its missing parts supplied by reference TRBV19 and TRBJ1-2, is DGGITQSPKYLFRKEGQNVTLSCEQNLNHDAMYWYRQDPGQGLRLIYYSQIVNDFQKGDIAEGYSVSREKKESFPLTVTSAQKNPTAFYLCASSPTFIYGYTFGSGTRLTVV.

The chain uses TRBV27 and TRBJ1-6, with D unclear. This CDR3 has 15 residues. Germline-derived CDR1 and CDR2 are MNHEY and SMNVEV (reference sequence). V was clipped by 8 bases and J by 4 bases, with 15 bases between them. CDR3 sequence (DNA): TGTGCCAGCGGTCCCCGTCGGGGATATAATTCACCCCTCCACTTT. Translated: CASGPRRGYNSPLHF.

The chain uses TRBV30 and TRBJ1-2; D is possibly TRBD1 (5 bases). V was trimmed by 3 bases and J by 0 bases, leaving 17 bases between them. CDR1 and CDR2 (germline): GTSNPN, SVGIG (reference sequence). The CDR3 has 16 amino acids. CDR3 loop: CAWSLFGGGTNYGYTF. The CDR3 bases are TGTGCCTGGAGCCTTTTTGGGGGAGGGACTAACTATGGCTACACCTTC.

The gene calls are TRBV4-2 and TRBJ2-7; 8 bases map to TRBD1. The length of the CDR3 is 14 residues. With V trimmed by 5 bases and J by 1 base, 4 bases remained unmatched. CDR1 and CDR2 (germline): LGHNA, YNFKEQ. The CDR3 DNA sequence: TGTGCCAGCAGCGCGGACAGGGCTTCCTACGAGCAGTACTTC. Protein sequence: CASSADRASYEQYF.

The table lists this clone with a count of one. The chain carries TRBV5-8 and TRBJ2-3; 7 bases are a match to TRBD2. Germline CDR1 is SGHTS and CDR2 is YDEGEE. This CDR3 has 16 amino acids. Trimming took 2 bases from V and 2 from J; bases not matched to a gene: 8. CDR3 sequence reads: CASSLYQRGFTDTQYF. CDR3 in DNA: TGTGCCAGCAGCTTATACCAGCGGGGATTCACAGATACGCAGTATTTT.

As for this clone: The DNA is left out, because the CDR3 cannot be placed on it with certainty; the CDR3 is given as TCRdb lists it. Within the sample, other DNA sequences also encode this same CDR3. The CDR3 spells CASSIWGQGARGANVLTF. The rearrangement joins TRBV19 to TRBJ2-6; TRBD1 is taken as the D call from the table, unchecked against the DNA. Germline CDR1 and CDR2: LNHDA and SQIVND (reference sequence). Both ends counted, the CDR3 spans 18 residues.

This rearrangement joins TRBV6-5 to TRBJ1-4; 8 bases line up with TRBD1. Germline-derived CDR1 and CDR2 are MNHEY and SVGAGI. This CDR3 comprises 14 residues. Trimming cost V 6 bases and J 7 bases; bases outside gene matches: 7. The CDR3 nucleotides are TGTGCCAGCAGCGCAGGGGGCCGCGTTGAAAAACTGTTTTTT. Amino acids: CASSAGGRVEKLFF.

This chain uses TRBV27 with TRBJ2-7; D is perhaps TRBD1 (6 bases). Trimming pared 5 bases from V and 0 bases from J, leaving 11 bases between. The CDR3 is made up of 14 amino acids. Germline CDR1 MNHEY, CDR2 SMNVEV (reference sequence). In nucleotides, the CDR3 is TGTGCCAGCAGTCGGACAGCCTTCTCCTACGAGCAGTACTTC. Protein sequence: CASSRTAFSYEQYF.

To note about this clone: At the DNA level, this CDR3 is encoded by other sequences in the same sample as well. The chain employs TRBV5-4 and TRBJ2-5; 8 positions match TRBD2. V lost 2 bases and J lost 2; bases outside the gene matches: 2. The CDR3 consists of 14 residues. Germline assignment: CDR1 SGHNT and CDR2 YYREEE (reference sequence). CDR3 amino acids: CASSLAGAQETQYF. The CDR3 bases are TGTGCCAGCAGCTTAGCGGGAGCGCAAGAGACCCAGTACTTC.

The rearrangement links TRBV7-2 to TRBJ1-5; weak D call: TRBD1 (5 bases). Germline assignment: CDR1 SGHTA and CDR2 FQGNSA. V lost 2 bases and J lost 1, with 18 bases in between. There are 18 residues in the CDR3. CDR3 loop: CASSLKHMGGWSNQPQHF. For the CDR3, the DNA is TGTGCCAGCAGCTTAAAGCATATGGGGGGATGGAGCAATCAGCCCCAGCATTTT.

V is TRBV19 and J is TRBJ1-5, with unresolved D. Trimming removed 1 base at V and 0 bases at J, with 4 bases between. Per germline, CDR1 LNHDA and CDR2 SQIVND (reference sequence). The CDR3 contains 14 residues. CDR3 DNA sequence: TGTGCCAGTAGTATAGCTAATAGCAATCAGCCCCAGCATTTT. Protein: CASSIANSNQPQHF.

The gene calls are TRBV28 and TRBJ1-2; 7 bases map to TRBD1. The CDR3 has 16 amino acids. CDR1 and CDR2 (germline): MDHEN, SYDVKM. Germline trimming cut 1 base from V and 7 bases from J; bases unmatched to any gene: 12. The CDR3 reads CASSLYSLGGGGGYTF. The DNA for the CDR3 is TGTGCCAGCAGTTTATATTCCCTCGGAGGGGGCGGTGGCTACACCTTC.

This chain links TRBV5-4 with TRBJ2-7, with 10 nucleotides matching TRBD1. Germline V gene data show CDR1 as SGHNT and CDR2 as YYREEE (reference sequence). The CDR3 covers 15 residues. V was clipped by 4 bases and J by 2 bases; unmatched bases: 6. CDR3 DNA sequence: TGTGCCAGCAGCAAGGGACAGGGGTGGGCCTACGAGCAGTACTTC. Protein product: CASSKGQGWAYEQYF.

The J gene is TRBJ1-2, the V gene TRBV2; 10 bases map to TRBD1. The germline CDR1 and CDR2 sequences are SNHLY and FYNNEI. After removal of 6 bases from V and 6 bases from J, the junction contained 4 bases not matched to a gene. This CDR3 has 13 residues. CDR3 bases: TGTGCCAGCAGCGGGACAGGGGTGGATGGCTACACCTTC. Translated: CASSGTGVDGYTF.

The table lists this clone with a few counts. V and J are TRBV4-1 and TRBJ2-7; 8 bases are shared with TRBD2. After removal of 5 bases from V and 7 bases from J, the junction contained 10 bases not matched to a gene. The CDR3 loop spans 14 amino acids. Germline CDR1 is MGHRA and CDR2 is YSYEKL. The CDR3 is CASSLAPGGLEQYF. CDR3 sequence (DNA): TGCGCCAGCAGCTTAGCCCCGGGGGGGCTTGAGCAGTACTTC.

The rearrangement uses TRBV4-2 and TRBJ1-4; TRBD1 agrees at 9 bases. This CDR3 is built from 15 residues. Unmatched junction bases numbered 3, after V lost 2 bases and J lost 5 bases. Germline loops: CDR1 LGHNA, CDR2 YNFKEQ. The CDR3 DNA reads TGTGCCAGCAGCCAACCGGGACAGGGAAATGAAAAACTGTTTTTT. Translating gives CASSQPGQGNEKLFF.

The J gene is TRBJ1-4, the V gene TRBV5-1; possible D gene TRBD1, 5 bases. The V end lost 3 bases, the J end lost 4 bases, and 7 bases lay between the germline ends. The CDR3 totals 13 residues. Germline loops: CDR1 SGHRS, CDR2 YFSETQ. The CDR3 nucleotides are TGCGCCAGCAGCTCGGGACTTAATGAAAAACTGTTTTTT. This sequence encodes CASSSGLNEKLFF. Full variable domain (missing parts from reference TRBV5-1 and TRBJ1-4): KAGVTQTPRYLIKTRGQQVTLSCSPISGHRSVSWYQQTPGQGLQFLFEYFSETQRNKGNFPGRFSGRQFSNSRSEMNVSTLELGDSALYLCASSSGLNEKLFFGSGTQLSVL.

This chain uses TRBV5-1 with TRBJ2-5, with D perhaps TRBD2 (5 bases). Germline CDR1 is SGHRS and CDR2 is YFSETQ. This CDR3 has 15 residues. Trimming shortened V by 0 bases and J by 2 bases, and 11 bases separated the two germline ends. The CDR3 reads CASSLAPSLQETQYF. DNA for the CDR3: TGCGCCAGCAGCTTGGCCCCTAGCCTTCAAGAGACCCAGTACTTC.

This chain joins TRBV4-1 and TRBJ2-7, with a weak D call TRBD1 (6 bases). The CDR3 is 13 amino acids. The germline gives CDR1 MGHRA, CDR2 YSYEKL. With 3 bases removed from V and 5 bases from J, the gap between germline ends came to 11 bases. The CDR3 DNA follows: TGCGCCAGCAGCCAGGCCAGGGGAGACGAGCAGTACTTC. This codes for CASSQARGDEQYF.

This chain uses TRBV7-8 with TRBJ2-7; tentatively, D is TRBD1 (6 bases). CDR1 and CDR2 (germline): SGHVS, FQNEAQ. V was cut by 2 bases and J by 4 bases, with 12 bases left in between. The CDR3 totals 14 residues. The CDR3 region is CASSLNLQGYEQYF. For the CDR3, the DNA is TGTGCCAGCAGCTTAAACCTACAGGGTTACGAGCAGTACTTC.

This clone was detected only once. The chain combines TRBV6-5 with TRBJ1-4, with 9 bases matching TRBD1. The CDR3 runs 16 residues. Germline V gives CDR1 MNHEY, CDR2 SVGAGI. Unmatched junction bases numbered 5, after V lost 3 bases and J lost 3 bases. The CDR3 region has the DNA TGTGCCAGCAGTTATTGGACAGGGGATCCTAATGAAAAACTGTTTTTT. Its protein is CASSYWTGDPNEKLFF.

This clone was seen a single time. The chain carries TRBV11-2 and TRBJ2-5; TRBD2 agrees at 7 bases. CDR1 is SGHAT and CDR2 is FQNNGV in the germline V gene. V dropped 5 bases and J dropped 1; count of bases not matched to a gene: 10. This CDR3 comprises 16 residues. CDR3 sequence: CASSPLTGGPQETQYF. As DNA, the CDR3 is TGTGCCAGCAGCCCCCTTACGGGGGGACCCCAAGAGACCCAGTACTTC.

The chain links TRBV7-2 to TRBJ1-3; tentatively, D is TRBD1 (6 bases). The V gene lost 11 bases and the J gene lost 2 bases, with 19 bases spanning the gap. Germline V gene lookup returns CDR1 SGHTA and CDR2 FQGNSA. The CDR3 consists of 15 residues. The DNA of the CDR3 is TGTGCCCAGCGGGGGGGCGTTTTTCCTGGAAACACCATATATTTT. This codes for CAQRGGVFPGNTIYF.

The chain links TRBV7-9 to TRBJ1-1; D remains ambiguous. This CDR3 is built from 16 residues. Trimming shortened V by 7 bases and J by 1 base, and 19 bases separated the two germline ends. CDR1 is SEHNR and CDR2 is FQNEAQ in the germline V gene (reference sequence). The CDR3 region is CASTGWVARGNTEAFF. In nucleotides, the CDR3 is TGTGCCAGCACCGGTTGGGTCGCGCGGGGGAACACTGAAGCTTTCTTT. The variable domain in full, completed from reference TRBV7-9 and TRBJ1-1, reads DTGVSQNPRHKITKRGQNVTFRCDPISEHNRLYWYRQTLGQGPEFLTYFQNEAQLEKSRLLSDRFSAERPKGSFSTLEIQRTEQGDSAMYLCASTGWVARGNTEAFFGQGTRLTVV.

The chain joins TRBV7-9 to TRBJ1-2, with unresolved D. Trimming shortened V by 5 bases and J by 4 bases, and 14 bases separated the two germline ends. The CDR3 runs to 14 residues. CDR1 is SEHNR and CDR2 is FQNEAQ in the germline V gene (reference sequence). DNA for the CDR3: TGTGCCAGCAGCCCCGGATTGGGGAGCTATGGCTACACCTTC. Translation: CASSPGLGSYGYTF.